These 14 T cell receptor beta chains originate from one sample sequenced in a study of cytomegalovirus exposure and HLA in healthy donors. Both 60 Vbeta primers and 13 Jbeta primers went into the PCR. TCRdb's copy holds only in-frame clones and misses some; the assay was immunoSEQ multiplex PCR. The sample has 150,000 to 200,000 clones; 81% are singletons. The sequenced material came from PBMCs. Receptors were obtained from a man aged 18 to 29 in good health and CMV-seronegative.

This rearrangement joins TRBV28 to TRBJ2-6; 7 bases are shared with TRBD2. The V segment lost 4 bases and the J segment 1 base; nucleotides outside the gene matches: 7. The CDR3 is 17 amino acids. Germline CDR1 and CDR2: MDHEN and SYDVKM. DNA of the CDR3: TGTGCCAGCAGTTCACCTTGGGGAGGGTCTGGGGCCAACGTCCTGACTTTC. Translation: CASSSPWGGSGANVLTF.

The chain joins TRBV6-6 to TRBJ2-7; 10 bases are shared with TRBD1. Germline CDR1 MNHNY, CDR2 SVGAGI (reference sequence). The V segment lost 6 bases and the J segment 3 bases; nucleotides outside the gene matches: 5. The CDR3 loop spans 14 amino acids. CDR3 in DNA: TGTGCCAGCAGACCGGACAGGGGGTTCTACGAGCAGTACTTC. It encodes CASRPDRGFYEQYF.

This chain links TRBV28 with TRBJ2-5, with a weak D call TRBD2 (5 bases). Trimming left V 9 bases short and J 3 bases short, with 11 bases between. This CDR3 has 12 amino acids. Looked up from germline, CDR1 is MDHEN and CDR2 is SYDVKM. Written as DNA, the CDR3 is TGTGCCAGTAGGGAGACGGAAGAGACCCAGTACTTC. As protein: CASRETEETQYF.

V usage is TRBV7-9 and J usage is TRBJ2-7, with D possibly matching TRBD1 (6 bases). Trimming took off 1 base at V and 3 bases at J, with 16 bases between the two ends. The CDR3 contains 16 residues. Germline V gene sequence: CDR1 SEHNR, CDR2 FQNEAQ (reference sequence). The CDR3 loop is CASSLVGGRSIYEQYF. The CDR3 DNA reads TGTGCCAGCAGCTTAGTAGGGGGAAGGTCCATCTACGAGCAGTACTTC.

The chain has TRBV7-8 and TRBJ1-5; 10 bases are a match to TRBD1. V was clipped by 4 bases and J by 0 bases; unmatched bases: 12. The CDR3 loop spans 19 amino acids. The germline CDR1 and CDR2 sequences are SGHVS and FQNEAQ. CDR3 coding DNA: TGTGCCAGCAGCTCCGAGGGACAGGGGCTGTCCTATAGCAATCAGCCCCAGCATTTT. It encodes CASSSEGQGLSYSNQPQHF.

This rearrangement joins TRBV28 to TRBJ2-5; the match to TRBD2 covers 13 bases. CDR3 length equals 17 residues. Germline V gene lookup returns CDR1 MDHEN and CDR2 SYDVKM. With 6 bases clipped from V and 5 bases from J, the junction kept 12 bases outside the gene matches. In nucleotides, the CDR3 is TGTGCCAGCAGGGGGTGGGGGACTAGCGGGATTTGGGAGACCCAGTACTTC. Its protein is CASRGWGTSGIWETQYF.

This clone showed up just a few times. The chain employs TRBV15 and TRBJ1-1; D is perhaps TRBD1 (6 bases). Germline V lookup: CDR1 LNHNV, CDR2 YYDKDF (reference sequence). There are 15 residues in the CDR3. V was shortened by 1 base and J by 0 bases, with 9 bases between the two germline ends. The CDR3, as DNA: TGTGCCACCAGCAGAGCCCAGGGGATGAACACTGAAGCTTTCTTT. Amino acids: CATSRAQGMNTEAFF.

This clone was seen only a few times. CDR3 in DNA: TGCGCCAGCAGCTTGGAACTAGCGGGGATGCTAGGGGAGCAGTACTTC. Translation: CASSLELAGMLGEQYF. The chain has TRBV5-1 and TRBJ2-7, with 10 bases lining up with TRBD2. Germline assignment: CDR1 SGHRS and CDR2 YFSETQ. The CDR3 spans 16 residues. Trimming removed 0 bases from V and 7 bases from J; junction bases left unmatched: 10.

The CDR3: CASSLGGSYNEQFF. DNA for the CDR3: TGTGCCAGCAGCTTAGGCGGGAGCTACAATGAGCAGTTCTTC. V usage is TRBV7-2 and J usage is TRBJ2-1; 7 bases agree with TRBD2. V shed 1 base and J 3 bases; nucleotides not matched to a gene: 0. The CDR3 runs 14 residues. Germline CDR1 is SGHTA and CDR2 is FQGNSA.

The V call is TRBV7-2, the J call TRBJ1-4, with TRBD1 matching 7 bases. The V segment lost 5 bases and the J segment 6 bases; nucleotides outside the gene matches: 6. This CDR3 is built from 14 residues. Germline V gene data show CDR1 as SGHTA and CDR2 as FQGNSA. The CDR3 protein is CASSRQGLDEKLFF. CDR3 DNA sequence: TGTGCCAGCAGCCGACAGGGTCTAGATGAAAAACTGTTTTTT.

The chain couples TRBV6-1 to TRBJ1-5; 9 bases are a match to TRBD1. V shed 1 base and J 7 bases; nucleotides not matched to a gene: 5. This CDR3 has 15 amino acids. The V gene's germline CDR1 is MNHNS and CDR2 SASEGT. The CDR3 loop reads CASSEEETGGQPQHF. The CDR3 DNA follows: TGTGCCAGCAGTGAAGAGGAGACAGGGGGGCAGCCCCAGCATTTT.

Here the CDR3 reads CASIPGGVLRYGYTF. CDR3 bases: TGTGCCAGCATCCCAGGGGGCGTGCTCCGTTATGGCTACACCTTC. This chain links TRBV7-2 with TRBJ1-2; TRBD1 aligns across 8 bases. Losses at the gene ends were 7 bases for V and 5 bases for J; bases not matched to a gene: 12. The CDR3 consists of 15 residues. CDR1 SGHTA and CDR2 FQGNSA come from the germline V gene.

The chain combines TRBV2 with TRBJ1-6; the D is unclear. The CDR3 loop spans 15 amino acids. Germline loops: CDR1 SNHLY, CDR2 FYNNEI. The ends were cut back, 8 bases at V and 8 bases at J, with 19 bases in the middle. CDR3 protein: CASGRRQFGDSPLHF. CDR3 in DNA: TGTGCCAGCGGCAGGCGCCAGTTCGGCGATTCACCCCTCCACTTT.

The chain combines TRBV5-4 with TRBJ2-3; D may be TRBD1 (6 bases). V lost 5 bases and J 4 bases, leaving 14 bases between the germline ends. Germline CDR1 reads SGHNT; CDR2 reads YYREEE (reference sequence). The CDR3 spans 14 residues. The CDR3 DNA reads TGTGCCAGCAGTTTGACAGGCCCCGCAGATACGCAGTATTTT. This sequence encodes CASSLTGPADTQYF.